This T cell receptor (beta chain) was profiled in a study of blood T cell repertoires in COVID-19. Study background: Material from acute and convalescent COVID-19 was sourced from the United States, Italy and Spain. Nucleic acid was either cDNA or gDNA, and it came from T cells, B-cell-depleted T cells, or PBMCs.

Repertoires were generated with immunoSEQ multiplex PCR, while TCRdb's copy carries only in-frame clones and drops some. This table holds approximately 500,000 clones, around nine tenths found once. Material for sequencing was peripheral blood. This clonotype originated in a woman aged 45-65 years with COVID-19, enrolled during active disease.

CDR3 coding DNA: TGTGCCAGCAGCCTCCCAACACAGGGCGACGGCTACACCTTC. This codes for CASSLPTQGDGYTF. The V gene is TRBV7-9, the J gene TRBJ1-2; D might be TRBD1 (6 bases). Germline V gives CDR1 SEHNR, CDR2 FQNEAQ (reference sequence). Trimming cost V 5 bases and J 8 bases, with 18 bases left between them. CDR3 length equals 14 residues.